The 6 T cell receptor beta chains reported below all come from one sample, sequenced in a study of blood T cell repertoires in COVID-19. This table comes from immunoSEQ multiplex PCR, and its TCRdb copy is limited to in-frame clones, with some not included. The sample carries approximately 97,000 clones, 90% recorded once. The sample taken for sequencing was peripheral blood. The receptors derive from a man aged 60 to 69 with acute or convalescent COVID-19.

The J gene is TRBJ2-2, the V gene TRBV5-1; TRBD1 might be the D (6 bases). Germline assignment: CDR1 SGHRS and CDR2 YFSETQ. The CDR3 is 15 amino acids. The germline V and J ends were trimmed by 4 bases and 5 bases, with 15 bases remaining between them. This chain's CDR3 is CASSDGTPQTGELFF. The CDR3 DNA is TGCGCCAGCAGCGACGGGACACCCCAAACCGGGGAGCTGTTTTTT.

The V gene is TRBV11-2, the J gene TRBJ2-1; 7 bases agree with TRBD1. The germline V gene encodes CDR1 SGHAT and CDR2 FQNNGV. Unmatched junction bases numbered 9, after V lost 7 bases and J lost 6 bases. The CDR3 runs 14 residues. DNA of the CDR3: TGTGCCAGCACCCCGGGACAGAGTCGCAATGAGCAGTTCTTC. Translated, it gives CASTPGQSRNEQFF.

This clone was counted a few times. The rearrangement uses TRBV10-3 and TRBJ1-2, with D unresolved. Trimming took off 3 bases at V and 4 bases at J, with 12 bases between the two ends. The CDR3 has 14 amino acids. Germline-derived CDR1 and CDR2 are ENHRY and SYGVKD. As DNA, the CDR3 is TGTGCCATCAGTGAACTGACTGCTAGCTATGGCTACACCTTC. Translating it yields CAISELTASYGYTF.

V gene TRBV5-1 combines with J gene TRBJ2-7; 11 bases align to TRBD1. The V gene end was trimmed by 4 bases and the J gene end by 0 bases; junction bases not matched to a gene: 3. CDR1 and CDR2 from the germline V gene are SGHRS and YFSETQ. This CDR3 has 15 amino acids. The CDR3 coding sequence is TGCGCCAGCAGCGAAGGGACAGGGGGCTCCTACGAGCAGTACGTC. Translated: CASSEGTGGSYEQYV.

This chain connects TRBV5-1 to TRBJ1-2, with TRBD1 identical over 8 bases. V dropped 0 bases and J dropped 6; count of bases not matched to a gene: 4. CDR1 is SGHRS and CDR2 is YFSETQ in the germline V gene. The CDR3 is made up of 14 amino acids. For the CDR3, the DNA is TGCGCCAGCAGCTTGGCCGGGACAGGCGATGGCTACACCTTC. Protein product: CASSLAGTGDGYTF.

The V gene is TRBV7-2, the J gene TRBJ1-1, with D possibly TRBD1 on 6 matching bases. Trimming took off 4 bases at V and 0 bases at J, with 9 bases between the two ends. Germline V gene lookup returns CDR1 SGHTA and CDR2 FQGNSA. The CDR3 sequence is 14 residues long. The CDR3 loop reads CASSYGQLNTEAFF. The CDR3 DNA reads as TGTGCCAGCAGCTATGGACAGTTGAACACTGAAGCTTTCTTT.